The 24 T cell receptor beta chains reported below all come from one sample, sequenced in a study of blood T cell repertoires in COVID-19. Some clones are missing from TCRdb's copy, which holds only in-frame ones; the method was immunoSEQ multiplex PCR. Of a few hundred thousand clones detected, roughly 83% appear once; the ten largest clones hold about 5%. Sequences were obtained from peripheral blood. All receptors derive from a man in his sixties who had recovered from COVID-19.

J is TRBJ2-5 and V is TRBV14, with TRBD1 as a possible D gene (5 bases). This CDR3 comprises 16 residues. V lost 1 base and J 2 bases, leaving 14 bases between the germline ends. Germline V gives CDR1 SGHDN, CDR2 FVKESK. CDR3 nucleotide sequence: TGTGCCAGCAGCCAAGGGGGCCGGACACCACAAGAGACCCAGTACTTC. Translating it yields CASSQGGRTPQETQYF.

Only a few counts were recorded for this clone. The gene calls are TRBV19 and TRBJ1-6; D is ambiguous. The CDR3 totals 12 residues. Germline V lookup: CDR1 LNHDA, CDR2 SQIVND (reference sequence). V was trimmed by 1 base and J by 16 bases, leaving 11 bases between them. CDR3 nucleotide sequence: TGTGCCAGTAGTATAGGAGGGAAGAAACTCCACTTT. Its protein product is CASSIGGKKLHF.

Concerning this clone: This sample also contains other DNA sequences that code for the same CDR3. The gene calls are TRBV18 and TRBJ2-3; 7 bases line up with TRBD1. The CDR3 has 14 amino acids. V shed 4 bases, J shed 3 bases, and the junction held 4 bases outside the gene matches. Germline V gives CDR1 KGHSH, CDR2 LQKENI. CDR3 DNA sequence: TGTGCCAGCTCACGACAGGGTAGGACAGATACGCAGTATTTT. Its translation: CASSRQGRTDTQYF.

This chain joins TRBV18 and TRBJ1-1; 7 nucleotides agree with TRBD1. The CDR3 extends over 15 amino acids. The V gene's germline CDR1 is KGHSH and CDR2 LQKENI. V shed 3 bases, J shed 0 bases, and the junction held 4 bases outside the gene matches. The CDR3 bases are TGTGCCAGCTCACCGGCCGGGACAGTGAACACTGAAGCTTTCTTT. Protein product: CASSPAGTVNTEAFF.

The gene calls are TRBV7-9 and TRBJ2-5; TRBD2 might be the D (6 bases). Germline CDR1 SEHNR, CDR2 FQNEAQ (reference sequence). The V gene lost 1 base and the J gene lost 5 bases, with 11 bases spanning the gap. The CDR3 has 14 residues. The CDR3 protein is CASSLGGAQETQYF. CDR3 DNA: TGTGCCAGCAGCTTAGGCGGGGCGCAGGAGACCCAGTACTTC.

The chain uses TRBV3-1 (or the pseudogene TRBV3-2) and TRBJ2-5; 9 nucleotides line up with TRBD2. The CDR3 is made up of 15 amino acids. V gave up 8 bases and J gave up 4 bases; unmatched junction bases: 11. CDR1 and CDR2 (germline): LGHDT, YNNKEL (reference sequence). DNA of the CDR3: TGTGCCAGCGGCCCCATAGCGGGAGTATCAGAGACCCAGTACTTC. Translating gives CASGPIAGVSETQYF.

The chain combines TRBV5-1 with TRBJ2-5; weak D call: TRBD1 (7 bases). The CDR3 loop spans 14 amino acids. Germline V gene data show CDR1 as SGHRS and CDR2 as YFSETQ. V lost 4 bases and J 5 bases, leaving 15 bases between the germline ends. Written as DNA, the CDR3 is TGCGCCAGCAGCCGACAGGGCGCGGGGGAGACCCAGTACTTC. This codes for CASSRQGAGETQYF.

V usage is TRBV19 and J usage is TRBJ2-7; 10 positions match TRBD2. Trimming cost V 5 bases and J 3 bases; bases outside gene matches: 7. Germline CDR1 LNHDA, CDR2 SQIVND (reference sequence). This CDR3 has 15 amino acids. As DNA, the CDR3 is TGTGCCAGTAGTGTAACTAGCGGGGTAAACTACGAGCAGTACTTC. It codes for CASSVTSGVNYEQYF.

The CDR3: CSVSTSTGTDTQYF. In nucleotides, the CDR3 is TGCAGCGTATCAACGTCGACAGGCACAGATACGCAGTATTTT. V is TRBV29-1 and J is TRBJ2-3, with D perhaps TRBD1 (5 bases). Germline V gives CDR1 SQVTM, CDR2 ANQGSEA. Trimming shortened V by 6 bases and J by 1 base, and 14 bases separated the two germline ends. This CDR3 contains 14 residues.

This clone was counted a few times. V and J are TRBV18 and TRBJ1-2; 8 bases are a match to TRBD1. The CDR3 has 17 residues. The V gene's germline CDR1 is KGHSH and CDR2 LQKENI. With V trimmed by 1 base and J by 5 bases, 12 bases remained unmatched. CDR3 bases: TGTGCCAGCTCACCACGGACAGGGTTCATTAGTGGGTATGGCTACACCTTC. Its translation: CASSPRTGFISGYGYTF.

There are a few counts of this clone. The chain combines TRBV7-2 with TRBJ2-2, with D unclear. The CDR3 extends over 14 amino acids. The V gene's germline CDR1 is SGHTA and CDR2 FQGNSA. Trimming stripped 1 base from V and 7 bases from J, with 10 bases between. The CDR3 is CASSLGAGSGELFF. As DNA, the CDR3 is TGTGCCAGCAGCTTAGGGGCAGGAAGCGGGGAGCTGTTTTTT. Full variable domain (remainder filled in from reference TRBV7-2 and TRBJ2-2): GAGVSQSPSNKVTEKGKDVELRCDPISGHTALYWYRQSLGQGLEFLIYFQGNSAPDKSGLPSDRFSAERTGGSVSTLTIQRTQQEDSAVYLCASSLGAGSGELFFGEGSRLTVL.

The J gene is TRBJ1-4, the V gene TRBV30; D is perhaps TRBD1 (6 bases). The CDR3 covers 14 residues. The V end lost 1 base, the J end lost 4 bases, and 10 bases lay between the germline ends. Germline V gene data show CDR1 as GTSNPN and CDR2 as SVGIG (reference sequence). The CDR3 protein is CAWSGGQFNEKLFF. The CDR3 coding sequence is TGTGCCTGGAGTGGAGGACAGTTTAATGAAAAACTGTTTTTT.

This chain connects TRBV12-3 or TRBV12-4 to TRBJ1-5; D unclear. V was cut by 3 bases and J by 11 bases, with 11 bases left in between. The CDR3 totals 12 residues. The CDR3 sequence: CASSLGTSSQHF. CDR3 bases: TGTGCCAGCAGTTTGGGCACTTCCTCCCAGCATTTT.

V is TRBV5-6 and J is TRBJ1-4, with D perhaps TRBD1 (6 bases). Germline CDR1 and CDR2: SGHDT and YYEEEE. The CDR3 extends over 13 amino acids. Trimming removed 2 bases from V and 8 bases from J, with 10 bases in between. CDR3 sequence: CASSFHRAEKLFF. In DNA, the CDR3 is TGTGCCAGCAGCTTCCACAGGGCCGAAAAACTGTTTTTT.

The chain is built from TRBV5-4 and TRBJ1-2, with D perhaps TRBD1 (6 bases). The length of the CDR3 is 14 residues. Between the trimmed V and J ends, which lost 6 bases and 5 bases, there was a span of 17 bases. Germline V gives CDR1 SGHNT, CDR2 YYREEE (reference sequence). CDR3 sequence reads: CASKPQGLLYGYTF. The CDR3 DNA reads as TGTGCCAGCAAGCCGCAGGGGTTACTTTATGGCTACACCTTC.

The V gene is TRBV11-2, the J gene TRBJ2-1; possible D gene TRBD2, 6 bases. V was cut by 3 bases and J by 7 bases, with 16 bases left in between. Germline V gene lookup returns CDR1 SGHAT and CDR2 FQNNGV. CDR3 length: 15 residues. The CDR3 reads CASSFETSIRNEQFF. The CDR3 coding sequence is TGTGCCAGCAGCTTCGAAACTAGCATTAGGAATGAGCAGTTCTTC.

This clone turned up a few times. The chain couples TRBV19 to TRBJ1-1; TRBD1 might be the D (6 bases). The CDR3 consists of 15 residues. The ends were cut back, 5 bases at V and 0 bases at J, with 13 bases in the middle. Germline CDR1 and CDR2: LNHDA and SQIVND (reference sequence). The CDR3: CASSPLDSVNTEAFF. The CDR3 nucleotides read TGTGCCAGTAGTCCCCTGGACAGTGTGAACACTGAAGCTTTCTTT.

J is TRBJ1-2 and V is TRBV19; 8 bases are a match to TRBD1. V trimming: 7 bases; J trimming: 5 bases; junction bases outside the gene matches: 9. This CDR3 has 14 amino acids. Looked up from germline, CDR1 is LNHDA and CDR2 is SQIVND (reference sequence). The CDR3 reads CASTKDRGWYGYTF. The CDR3 DNA is TGTGCCAGTACCAAAGACAGGGGATGGTATGGCTACACCTTC.

V and J are TRBV11-2 and TRBJ1-2; D is perhaps TRBD1 (5 bases). Germline V CDR1 and CDR2: SGHAT, FQNNGV. The CDR3 has 14 amino acids. V was clipped by 5 bases and J by 4 bases, with 14 bases between them. CDR3 sequence (DNA): TGTGCCAGCAGCGCCCTCAGGGTTGGCTATGGCTACACCTTC. It is translated as CASSALRVGYGYTF.

The chain links TRBV19 to TRBJ1-2; 8 nucleotides line up with TRBD1. V lost 5 bases and J lost 5; bases outside the gene matches: 10. Germline-derived CDR1 and CDR2 are LNHDA and SQIVND (reference sequence). The CDR3 loop spans 15 amino acids. The DNA for the CDR3 is TGTGCCAGTAGTTCCCCGGGACAGGCCTTATATGGCTACACCTTC. Translating gives CASSSPGQALYGYTF. Drawing the rest from reference TRBV19 and TRBJ1-2, the complete variable domain is DGGITQSPKYLFRKEGQNVTLSCEQNLNHDAMYWYRQDPGQGLRLIYYSQIVNDFQKGDIAEGYSVSREKKESFPLTVTSAQKNPTAFYLCASSSPGQALYGYTFGSGTRLTVV.

The rearrangement uses TRBV21-1 and TRBJ2-6; the table's TRBD1 call for D was not verified on the DNA. TRBV21-1 is labeled a pseudogene. This CDR3 contains 18 residues. The CDR3 DNA sequence: TGTGCCAGCAGCTTCCGGCAGGGGGTAACCTCTGGGGCCAACGTCCTGACTTTC. Translating gives CASSFRQGVTSGANVLTF.

CDR3 residues: CATSRDRLGTDGEQFF. CDR3 in DNA: TGTGCCACCAGCAGAGATAGACTAGGGACCGACGGTGAGCAGTTCTTC. The chain carries TRBV15 and TRBJ2-1; tentative D call: TRBD2 (6 bases). With 0 bases removed from V and 9 bases from J, the gap between germline ends came to 18 bases. The CDR3 covers 16 residues. Germline V CDR1 and CDR2: LNHNV, YYDKDF (reference sequence).

This sequence joins TRBV2 and TRBJ2-3; 7 bases align to TRBD1. The CDR3 runs 14 residues. The germline gives CDR1 SNHLY, CDR2 FYNNEI. The V and J ends lost 1 base and 6 bases, in that order; junction bases with no gene match: 4. CDR3 region: CASSEDRGRDTQYF. CDR3 bases: TGTGCCAGCAGTGAAGACAGGGGAAGGGATACGCAGTATTTT.

Here the CDR3 DNA reads TGTGCCAGTAGTAGGGGACAGGGAAGAAATTCCTACGAGCAGTACTTC. As protein: CASSRGQGRNSYEQYF. The chain is built from TRBV19 and TRBJ2-7; 9 bases are shared with TRBD1. The CDR3 is made up of 16 amino acids. V lost 4 bases to trimming and J lost 1 base; unmatched junction nucleotides: 8. Per the germline V gene, CDR1 is LNHDA and CDR2 is SQIVND (reference sequence).